Below are 19 T cell receptor beta chains sequenced from a single sample in a study of CXCR3-negative and CXCR3-positive naive CD8 T cells. 5' RACE that incorporated UMI labels was used to prepare the TRB cDNA libraries. TCRdb reprocessed the 5' RACE reads; each CDR3 protein has one entry and no DNA is given. Its listing shows some 67,000 distinct CDR3 sequences. Sequencing was performed on naive CXCR3- CD8+ T cells from blood. Subset noted: CD45RO-CCR7+CD27+CD95- naive CD8+ T cells lacking CXCR3 (TNR3-). Every receptor here comes from a human donor in good health. Some clones in this sample may be carry-over from other donors' samples.

The chain combines TRBV10-3 with TRBJ2-7; TCRdb selects TRBD2, and the lack of DNA leaves this call unchecked. The CDR3 is made up of 16 amino acids. Germline lookup yields CDR1 ENHRY and CDR2 SYGVKD. The CDR3 protein is CAISESRLGLGSEQYF.

The gene calls are TRBV7-6 and TRBJ2-7; TCRdb lists TRBD2, though no DNA is available to test this call. This CDR3 has 15 residues. Germline V lookup: CDR1 SGHVS, CDR2 FNYEAQ. The chain's CDR3 is CASSEGLAKLDEQYF.

V and J are TRBV28 and TRBJ2-7; TCRdb lists TRBD1, though no DNA is available to test this call. The CDR3 runs to 17 residues. Germline CDR1 reads MDHEN; CDR2 reads SYDVKM. The CDR3 spells CASSGTGTTSWAYEQYF. Full variable domain (missing parts from reference TRBV28 and TRBJ2-7): DVKVTQSSRYLVKRTGEKVFLECVQDMDHENMFWYRQDPGLGLRLIYFSYDVKMKEKGDIPEGYSVSREKKERFSLILESASTNQTSMYLCASSGTGTTSWAYEQYFGPGTRLTVT.

The CDR3 sequence is CAISENRGQQYF. This chain joins TRBV10-3 and TRBJ2-7; the D call from TCRdb, TRBD1, cannot be confirmed without DNA. Per the germline V gene, CDR1 is ENHRY and CDR2 is SYGVKD. The CDR3 spans 12 residues.

The V call is TRBV28, the J call TRBJ1-2. The CDR3 consists of 12 residues. Germline CDR1 MDHEN, CDR2 SYDVKM. The CDR3 loop is CVSDSGYYGYTF.

The CDR3 here is CSARDVGLANTGELFF. The J gene is TRBJ2-2, the V gene TRBV20-1; absent DNA, TCRdb's TRBD2 call cannot be checked. Germline values: CDR1 DFQATT, CDR2 SNEGSKA (reference sequence). The CDR3 consists of 16 residues.

This chain connects TRBV29-1 to TRBJ2-7. CDR3 length equals 12 residues. In germline, CDR1 is SQVTM, CDR2 ANQGSEA. CDR3 protein: CSVESQSYEQYF.

This chain links TRBV13 with TRBJ2-7; TCRdb gives TRBD1 as the D gene, but with no DNA this cannot be confirmed. Germline CDR1 is PRHDT and CDR2 is FYEKMQ (reference sequence). CDR3 length: 12 amino acids. The CDR3 loop is CASSQGPREQYF.

The chain combines TRBV15 with TRBJ1-2; TCRdb picks TRBD1, but there is no DNA to check that call. This CDR3 comprises 12 residues. The germline V gene has CDR1 LNHNV and CDR2 YYDKDF (reference sequence). The CDR3 spells CATSRTDYGYTF.

The V and J genes are TRBV7-9 and TRBJ2-5. This CDR3 is 15 amino acids long. Germline loops: CDR1 SEHNR, CDR2 FQNEAQ (reference sequence). CDR3 protein: CASSWTNNVEETQYF.

V gene TRBV2 combines with J gene TRBJ2-5; lacking DNA, the TRBD1 call made by TCRdb goes unchecked. The CDR3 has 15 residues. In germline, CDR1 is SNHLY, CDR2 FYNNEI. CDR3 amino acids: CASSGWDRDEETQYF.

The chain's CDR3 is CATSDSRPYGYTF. This chain uses TRBV15 with TRBJ1-2. The germline V gene encodes CDR1 LNHNV and CDR2 YYDKDF (reference sequence). The CDR3 runs 13 residues.

The V call is TRBV12-3 or TRBV12-4, the J call TRBJ2-2. The CDR3 length is 13 residues. CDR3 residues: CASSSGNLLELFF.

This rearrangement joins TRBV5-1 to TRBJ2-1. The germline CDR1 and CDR2 sequences are SGHRS and YFSETQ. The CDR3 has 13 residues. The CDR3: CASSHQWDNEQFF.

The V gene is TRBV5-1, the J gene TRBJ2-1; TCRdb selects TRBD1, and the lack of DNA leaves this call unchecked. CDR1 and CDR2 from the germline V gene are SGHRS and YFSETQ. This CDR3 has 15 amino acids. CDR3 sequence: CASSLAGGAGNEQFF. The full variable domain, with the rest looked up from reference TRBV5-1 and TRBJ2-1, is KAGVTQTPRYLIKTRGQQVTLSCSPISGHRSVSWYQQTPGQGLQFLFEYFSETQRNKGNFPGRFSGRQFSNSRSEMNVSTLELGDSALYLCASSLAGGAGNEQFFGPGTRLTVL.

This rearrangement joins TRBV29-1 to TRBJ1-1; TCRdb proposes TRBD1, but this gene call is untestable without DNA. The CDR3 contains 13 residues. CDR1 and CDR2 (germline): SQVTM, ANQGSEA. Here the CDR3 reads CSVELQGSAEAFF.

This chain uses TRBV24-1 with TRBJ1-6; TCRdb selects TRBD1, and the lack of DNA leaves this call unchecked. Germline values: CDR1 KGHDR, CDR2 SFDVKD. This CDR3 is built from 17 residues. The CDR3 here is CATSDPPLRVFGSPLHF.

The chain has TRBV12-1 and TRBJ2-7; with no DNA, the TCRdb D assignment of TRBD1 cannot be verified. TRBV12-1 is recorded as a pseudogene. The CDR3 covers 14 residues. The CDR3 reads CASSFVPGPYEQYF.

The chain has TRBV6-5 and TRBJ2-5; absent DNA, TCRdb's TRBD2 call cannot be checked. Per germline, CDR1 MNHEY and CDR2 SVGAGI. This CDR3 is built from 17 residues. CDR3 loop: CASSYDLAAKYQETQYF.